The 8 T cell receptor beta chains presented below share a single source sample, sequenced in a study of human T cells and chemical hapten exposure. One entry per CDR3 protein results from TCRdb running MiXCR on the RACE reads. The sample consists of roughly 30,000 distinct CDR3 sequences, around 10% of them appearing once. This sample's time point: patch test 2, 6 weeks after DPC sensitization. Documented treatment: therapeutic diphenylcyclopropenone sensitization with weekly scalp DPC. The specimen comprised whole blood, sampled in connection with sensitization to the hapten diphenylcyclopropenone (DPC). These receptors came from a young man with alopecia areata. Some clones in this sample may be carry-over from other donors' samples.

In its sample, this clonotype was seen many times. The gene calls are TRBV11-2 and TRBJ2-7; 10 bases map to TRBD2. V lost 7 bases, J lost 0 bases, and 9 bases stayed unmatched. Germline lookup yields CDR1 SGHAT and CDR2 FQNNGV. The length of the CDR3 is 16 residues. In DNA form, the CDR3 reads TGTGCCAGCATCAAAGGACTAGCGGAGAACTCCTACGAGCAGTACTTC. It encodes CASIKGLAENSYEQYF.

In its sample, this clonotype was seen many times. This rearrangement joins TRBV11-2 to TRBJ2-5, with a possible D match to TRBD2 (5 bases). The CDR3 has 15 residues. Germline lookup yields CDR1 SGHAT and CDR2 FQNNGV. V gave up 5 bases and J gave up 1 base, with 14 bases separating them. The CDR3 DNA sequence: TGTGCCAGCAGCCCACTAAGCGGACCCCAAGAGACCCAGTACTTC. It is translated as CASSPLSGPQETQYF. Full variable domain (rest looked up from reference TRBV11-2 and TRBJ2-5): EAGVAQSPRYKIIEKRQSVAFWCNPISGHATLYWYQQILGQGPKLLIQFQNNGVVDDSQLPKDRFSAERLKGVDSTLKIQPAKLEDSAVYLCASSPLSGPQETQYFGPGTRLLVL.

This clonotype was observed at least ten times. CDR3 in DNA: TGCAGCGGTGTTACAGGGAAGGATGGCTACACCTTC. This translates into CSGVTGKDGYTF. The chain joins TRBV29-1 to TRBJ1-2; maybe TRBD1 (6 bases). CDR3 size: 12 residues. Germline CDR1 SQVTM, CDR2 ANQGSEA. The V and J ends lost 7 bases and 6 bases respectively, with 15 bases between them.

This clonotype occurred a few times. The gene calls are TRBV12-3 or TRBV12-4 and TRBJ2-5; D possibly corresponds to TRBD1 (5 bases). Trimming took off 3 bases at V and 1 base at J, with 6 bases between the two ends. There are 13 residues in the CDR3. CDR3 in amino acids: CASSFDSQETQYF. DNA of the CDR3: TGTGCCAGCAGTTTCGACAGCCAAGAGACCCAGTACTTC.

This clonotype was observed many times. DNA for the CDR3: TGCGCCAGCAGCTTGGAGGGACAGACCTACTACGAGCAGTACTTC. Amino acid sequence: CASSLEGQTYYEQYF. This sequence joins TRBV5-1 and TRBJ2-7; the match to TRBD1 covers 7 bases. This CDR3 spans 15 amino acids. Germline V lookup: CDR1 SGHRS, CDR2 YFSETQ. V shed 0 bases, J shed 3 bases, and the junction held 6 bases outside the gene matches.

The DNA for the CDR3 is TGTGCCAGCAGCCTACGGACAGCCAGCACAGATACGCAGTATTTT. Its protein is CASSLRTASTDTQYF. The gene calls are TRBV21-1 and TRBJ2-3; TRBD1, the table's D call, was not compared with the DNA. TRBV21-1 is recorded as a pseudogene. This CDR3 has 15 amino acids.

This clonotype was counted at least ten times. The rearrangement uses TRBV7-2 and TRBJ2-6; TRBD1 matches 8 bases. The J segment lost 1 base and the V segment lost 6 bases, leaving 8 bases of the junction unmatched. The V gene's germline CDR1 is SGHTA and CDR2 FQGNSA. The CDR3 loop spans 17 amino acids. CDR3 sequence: CASRGQALLSGANVLTF. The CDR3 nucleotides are TGTGCCAGCAGGGGACAGGCGCTCCTATCTGGGGCCAACGTCCTGACTTTC.

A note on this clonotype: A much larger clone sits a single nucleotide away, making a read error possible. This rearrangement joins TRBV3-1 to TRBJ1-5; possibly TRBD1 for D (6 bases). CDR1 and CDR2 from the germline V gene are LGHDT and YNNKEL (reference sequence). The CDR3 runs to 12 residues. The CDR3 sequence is CGSSQGNQPQHF. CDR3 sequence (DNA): TGTGGCAGCAGCCAGGGGAATCAGCCCCAGCATTTT.